This T cell receptor (beta chain) was obtained from a study of PD-L1 blockade in urothelial cancer. Looking at the study overall: Patients began atezolizumab, 1,200 mg intravenously every 3 weeks, in about 2014.

The V gene lost 5 bases and the J gene lost 2 bases, with 16 bases spanning the gap. Germline V gene lookup returns CDR1 MNHEY and CDR2 SMNVEV (reference sequence). The CDR3 has 16 amino acids. The table came from immunoSEQ multiplex PCR; TCRdb's copy has only in-frame clones and leaves some out. This table holds 65,000 to 90,000 clones, 84% found once. The time point was: pretreatment peripheral blood. The sequence was obtained from a woman in her 70s with urothelial cancer. The J gene is TRBJ2-1, the V gene TRBV27, with D perhaps TRBD2 (5 bases). The starting material was PBMCs, obtained around atezolizumab (anti-PD-L1) treatment. The chain's CDR3 is CASSPTRRFPYNEQFF. In nucleotides, the CDR3 is TGTGCCAGCAGTCCCACTCGGAGGTTTCCCTACAATGAGCAGTTCTTC.